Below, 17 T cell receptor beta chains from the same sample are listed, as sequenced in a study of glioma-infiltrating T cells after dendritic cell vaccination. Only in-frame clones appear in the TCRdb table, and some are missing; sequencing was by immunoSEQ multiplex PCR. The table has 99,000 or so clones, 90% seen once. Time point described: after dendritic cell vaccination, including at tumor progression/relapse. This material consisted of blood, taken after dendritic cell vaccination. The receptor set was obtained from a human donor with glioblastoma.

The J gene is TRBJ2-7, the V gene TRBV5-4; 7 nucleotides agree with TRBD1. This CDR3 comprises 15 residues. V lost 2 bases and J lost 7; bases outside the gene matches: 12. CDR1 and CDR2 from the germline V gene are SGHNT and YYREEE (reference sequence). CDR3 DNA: TGTGCCAGCAGCTTTGGGGGACAGACCGAGGGGGAGCAGTACTTC. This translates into CASSFGGQTEGEQYF.

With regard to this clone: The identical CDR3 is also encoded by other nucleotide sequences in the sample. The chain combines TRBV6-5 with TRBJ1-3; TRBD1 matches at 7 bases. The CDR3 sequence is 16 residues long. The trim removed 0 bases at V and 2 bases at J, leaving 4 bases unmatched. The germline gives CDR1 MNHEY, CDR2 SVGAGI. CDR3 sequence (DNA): TGTGCCAGCAGTTACTCAAGACAGGGAGCTGGAAACACCATATATTTT. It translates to CASSYSRQGAGNTIYF.

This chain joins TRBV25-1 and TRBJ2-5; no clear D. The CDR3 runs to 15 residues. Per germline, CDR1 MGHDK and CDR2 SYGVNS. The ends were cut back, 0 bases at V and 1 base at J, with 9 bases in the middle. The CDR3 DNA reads TGTGCCAGCAGTGAATACGCCACGGTCCAAGAGACCCAGTACTTC. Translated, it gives CASSEYATVQETQYF.

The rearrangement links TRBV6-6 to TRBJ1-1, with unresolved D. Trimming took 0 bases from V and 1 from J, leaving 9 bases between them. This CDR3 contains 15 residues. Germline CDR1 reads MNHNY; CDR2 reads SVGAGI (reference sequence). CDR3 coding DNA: TGTGCCAGCAGTTACTCATCCGAGGCGAACACTGAAGCTTTCTTT. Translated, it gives CASSYSSEANTEAFF.

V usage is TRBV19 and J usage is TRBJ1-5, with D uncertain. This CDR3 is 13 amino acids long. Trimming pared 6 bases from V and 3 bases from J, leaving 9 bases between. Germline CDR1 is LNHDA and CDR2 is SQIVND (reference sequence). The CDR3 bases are TGTGCCAGTAGCACACAGCACAATCAGCCCCAGCATTTT. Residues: CASSTQHNQPQHF.

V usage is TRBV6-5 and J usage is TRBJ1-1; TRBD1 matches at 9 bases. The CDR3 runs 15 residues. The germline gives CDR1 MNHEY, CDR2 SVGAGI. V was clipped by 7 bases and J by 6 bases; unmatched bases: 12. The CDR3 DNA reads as TGTGCCAGCACCCCGGACAGGGGTCCGGGAGCTGAAGCTTTCTTT. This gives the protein CASTPDRGPGAEAFF.

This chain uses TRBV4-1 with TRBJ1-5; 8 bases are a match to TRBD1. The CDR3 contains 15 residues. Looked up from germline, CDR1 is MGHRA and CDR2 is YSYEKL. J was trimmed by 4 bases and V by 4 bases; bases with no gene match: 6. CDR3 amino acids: CASSRNTGGNQPQHF. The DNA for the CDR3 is TGCGCCAGCAGCCGAAACACAGGGGGAAATCAGCCCCAGCATTTT.

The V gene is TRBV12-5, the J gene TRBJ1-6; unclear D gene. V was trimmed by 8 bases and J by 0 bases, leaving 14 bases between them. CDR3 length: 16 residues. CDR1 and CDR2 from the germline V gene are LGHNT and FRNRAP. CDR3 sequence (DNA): TGTGCTAGTTCGGGAGAGCCCAGCTCCTATAATTCACCCCTCCACTTT. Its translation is CASSGEPSSYNSPLHF.

CDR3 DNA sequence: TGTGCCAGCACCAAAGGGACAGTCACCGGAAACACCATATATTTT. Amino acid sequence: CASTKGTVTGNTIYF. The V gene is TRBV28, the J gene TRBJ1-3, with 7 bases fitting TRBD1. This CDR3 is 15 amino acids long. CDR1 is MDHEN and CDR2 is SYDVKM in the germline V gene. Trimming cost V 7 bases and J 4 bases; bases outside gene matches: 10.

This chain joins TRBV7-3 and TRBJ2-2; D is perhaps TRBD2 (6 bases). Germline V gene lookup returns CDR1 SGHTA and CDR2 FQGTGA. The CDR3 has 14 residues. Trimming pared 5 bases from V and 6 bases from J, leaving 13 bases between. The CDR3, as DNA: TGTGCCAGCAGCACTAGCCTGGGCGCCGGGGAGCTGTTTTTT. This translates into CASSTSLGAGELFF.

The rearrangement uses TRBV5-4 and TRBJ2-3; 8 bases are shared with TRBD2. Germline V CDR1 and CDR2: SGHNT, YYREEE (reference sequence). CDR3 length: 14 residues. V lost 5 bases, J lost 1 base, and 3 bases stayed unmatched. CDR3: CASRGLARTDTQYF. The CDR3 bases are TGTGCCAGCAGAGGACTAGCCCGCACAGATACGCAGTATTTT.

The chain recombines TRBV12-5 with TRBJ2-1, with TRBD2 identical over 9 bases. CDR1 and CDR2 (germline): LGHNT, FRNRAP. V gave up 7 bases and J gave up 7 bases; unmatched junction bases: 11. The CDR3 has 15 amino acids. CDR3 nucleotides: TGTGCTAGTGTCATGGGGGCGGGGGGGTATAATGAGCAGTTCTTC. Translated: CASVMGAGGYNEQFF.

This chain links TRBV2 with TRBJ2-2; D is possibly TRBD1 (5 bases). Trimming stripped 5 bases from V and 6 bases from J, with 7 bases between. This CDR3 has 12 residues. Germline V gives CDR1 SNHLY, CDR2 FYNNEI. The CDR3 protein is CASSPGPGELFF. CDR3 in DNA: TGTGCCAGCAGTCCAGGGCCCGGGGAGCTGTTTTTT.

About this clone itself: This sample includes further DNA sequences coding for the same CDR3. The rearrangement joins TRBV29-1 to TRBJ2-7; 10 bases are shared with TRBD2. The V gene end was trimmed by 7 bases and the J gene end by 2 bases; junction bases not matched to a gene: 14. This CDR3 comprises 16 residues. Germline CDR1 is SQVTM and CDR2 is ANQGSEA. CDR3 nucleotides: TGCAGCGCACTACCCGGGACTAGCGCCCCCGCCTACGAGCAGTACTTC. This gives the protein CSALPGTSAPAYEQYF.

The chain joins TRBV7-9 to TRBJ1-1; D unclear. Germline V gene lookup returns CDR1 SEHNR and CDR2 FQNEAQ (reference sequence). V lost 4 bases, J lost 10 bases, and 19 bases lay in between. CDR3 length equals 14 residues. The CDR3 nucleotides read TGTGCCAGCAGCTCAACCCCAATGGGCGCGGGAGCTTTCTTT. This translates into CASSSTPMGAGAFF.

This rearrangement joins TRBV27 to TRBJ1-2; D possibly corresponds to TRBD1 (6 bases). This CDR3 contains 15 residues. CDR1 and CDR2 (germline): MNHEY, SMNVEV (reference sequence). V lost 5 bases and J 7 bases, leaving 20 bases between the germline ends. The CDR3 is CASSQLKGTFGGYTF. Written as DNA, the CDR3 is TGTGCCAGCAGTCAACTGAAGGGGACATTCGGTGGCTACACCTTC.

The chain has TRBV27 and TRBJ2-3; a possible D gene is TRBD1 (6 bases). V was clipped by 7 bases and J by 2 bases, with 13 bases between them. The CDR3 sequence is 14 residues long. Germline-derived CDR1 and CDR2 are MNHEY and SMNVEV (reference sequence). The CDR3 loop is CASKTGQLTDTQYF. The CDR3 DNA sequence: TGTGCCAGCAAGACAGGCCAGCTCACAGATACGCAGTATTTT.